The 27 T cell receptor beta chains in this list originate from one sample, sequenced in a study of blood T cell repertoires in COVID-19. The data were produced by immunoSEQ multiplex PCR, yet TCRdb's version contains in-frame clones alone and is incomplete. The table lists some 330,000 clones, about nine tenths of them singletons. Sequenced: PBMCs or T cells enriched from blood (not recorded which). The receptors derive from a man aged 30-40 years who had recovered from COVID-19.

The chain is built from TRBV7-9 and TRBJ1-2, with 8 bases matching TRBD1. J was trimmed by 1 base and V by 5 bases; bases with no gene match: 9. The CDR3 is 16 amino acids. Germline CDR1 reads SEHNR; CDR2 reads FQNEAQ (reference sequence). CDR3 residues: CASSGIDRGFNYGYTF. CDR3 nucleotides: TGTGCCAGCAGCGGAATTGACAGGGGCTTTAACTATGGCTACACCTTC.

This clone appeared a few times. Other DNA variants within this sample encode the same CDR3. This chain links TRBV2 with TRBJ2-7; 7 bases are shared with TRBD1. The germline gives CDR1 SNHLY, CDR2 FYNNEI. The CDR3 is 12 amino acids. J lost 3 bases, V lost 6 bases, and 2 bases had no gene match. CDR3 sequence (DNA): TGTGCCAGCAGGGGGGACAGCTACGAGCAGTACTTC. Encoded protein: CASRGDSYEQYF. Combining the CDR3 with reference TRBV2 and TRBJ2-7 gives the whole variable domain EPEVTQTPSHQVTQMGQEVILRCVPISNHLYFYWYRQILGQKVEFLVSFYNNEISEKSEIFDDQFSVERPDGSNFTLKIRSTKLEDSAMYFCASRGDSYEQYFGPGTRLTVT.

The rearrangement links TRBV6-4 to TRBJ2-5; the match to TRBD1 covers 7 bases. J was trimmed by 5 bases and V by 7 bases; bases with no gene match: 13. CDR3 size: 15 residues. Germline-derived CDR1 and CDR2 are MRHNA and SNTAGT. The CDR3 sequence: CASKVLDRNVETQYF. Here the CDR3 DNA reads TGTGCCAGCAAAGTACTGGACAGGAATGTGGAGACCCAGTACTTC.

The chain recombines TRBV7-9 with TRBJ2-1; maybe TRBD2 (5 bases). The CDR3 has 15 residues. Germline V gives CDR1 SEHNR, CDR2 FQNEAQ (reference sequence). V was pared by 1 base and J by 4 bases, with 11 bases between. The CDR3 coding sequence is TGTGCCAGCAGCTTAGTATTTGGGAGTTACAATGAGCAGTTCTTC. Protein sequence: CASSLVFGSYNEQFF.

The chain uses TRBV7-8 and TRBJ2-1; no clear D. This CDR3 comprises 12 residues. The V and J ends lost 3 bases and 7 bases respectively, with 7 bases between them. CDR1 and CDR2 (germline): SGHVS, FQNEAQ. The CDR3: CASSLTGNEQFF. CDR3 nucleotides: TGTGCCAGCAGCTTGACGGGTAATGAGCAGTTCTTC.

The chain uses TRBV7-9 and TRBJ1-5; no clear D. The CDR3 loop spans 15 amino acids. The germline CDR1 and CDR2 sequences are SEHNR and FQNEAQ (reference sequence). V was pared by 2 bases and J by 4 bases, with 12 bases between. CDR3 in amino acids: CASSLTGPGNQPQHF. In DNA, the CDR3 is TGTGCCAGCAGCTTAACGGGCCCGGGAAATCAGCCCCAGCATTTT.

This clone was recorded once. J is TRBJ2-3 and V is TRBV18; D perhaps matches TRBD2 (6 bases). V was pared by 5 bases and J by 6 bases, with 18 bases between. This CDR3 spans 15 amino acids. Germline V gene data show CDR1 as KGHSH and CDR2 as LQKENI. The CDR3 sequence: CASSYAGSWADTQYF. In DNA, the CDR3 is TGTGCCAGCTCATACGCCGGGAGCTGGGCGGATACGCAGTATTTT.

The rearrangement uses TRBV9 and TRBJ2-7, with 8 bases fitting TRBD2. The CDR3 length is 14 residues. Trimming took 4 bases from V and 3 from J; bases not matched to a gene: 6. Looked up from germline, CDR1 is SGDLS and CDR2 is YYNGEE. For the CDR3, the DNA is TGTGCCAGCAGCTCCGGGGGGGAGGGCTACGAGCAGTACTTC. Translated: CASSSGGEGYEQYF. The variable domain in full, with the rest retrieved from reference TRBV9 and TRBJ2-7, is DSGVTQTPKHLITATGQRVTLRCSPRSGDLSVYWYQQSLDQGLQFLIQYYNGEERAKGNILERFSAQQFPDLHSELNLSSLELGDSALYFCASSSGGEGYEQYFGPGTRLTVT.

This clone has a handful of counts. The rearrangement joins TRBV5-1 to TRBJ1-1; a possible D gene is TRBD1 (6 bases). Germline V lookup: CDR1 SGHRS, CDR2 YFSETQ. V shed 4 bases and J shed 5 bases, with 15 bases lying between them. This CDR3 has 14 residues. In DNA, the CDR3 is TGCGCCAGCAGCCCGCTTGGGAGGGGGACTGAAGCTTTCTTT. Protein: CASSPLGRGTEAFF.

The chain recombines TRBV7-6 with TRBJ1-6; 9 bases align to TRBD1. The CDR3 has 15 amino acids. Trimming took 5 bases from V and 10 from J; bases not matched to a gene: 9. Germline V gene data show CDR1 as SGHVS and CDR2 as FNYEAQ. The CDR3 region is CASSPRTGVGSPLHF. For the CDR3, the DNA is TGTGCCAGCAGCCCGAGGACAGGGGTCGGGTCACCCCTCCACTTT.

This clone was observed once. The gene calls are TRBV11-3 and TRBJ2-3, with D possibly TRBD2 on 5 matching bases. From germline, CDR1 is SGHNT and CDR2 YENEEA. The CDR3 covers 16 residues. V lost 5 bases to trimming and J lost 2 bases, with 17 bases between them. The CDR3 region has the DNA TGTGCCAGCAGCCACAGACTAAATCCGGCCACAGATACGCAGTATTTT. Translating it yields CASSHRLNPATDTQYF.

This clone was observed a few times. The chain has TRBV7-9 and TRBJ2-4; maybe TRBD1 (6 bases). CDR3 length equals 15 residues. CDR1 is SEHNR and CDR2 is FQNEAQ in the germline V gene (reference sequence). Trimming stripped 4 bases from V and 0 bases from J, with 10 bases between. DNA for the CDR3: TGTGCCAGCAGCTCGGACAGACTAGCCAAAAACATTCAGTACTTC. Its protein is CASSSDRLAKNIQYF. The full variable domain, in which reference TRBV7-9 and TRBJ2-4 provide the parts outside the CDR3, is DTGVSQNPRHKITKRGQNVTFRCDPISEHNRLYWYRQTLGQGPEFLTYFQNEAQLEKSRLLSDRFSAERPKGSFSTLEIQRTEQGDSAMYLCASSSDRLAKNIQYFGAGTRLSVL.

This chain connects TRBV2 to TRBJ1-2, with a weak D call TRBD1 (6 bases). With 6 bases removed from V and 2 bases from J, the gap between germline ends came to 13 bases. The CDR3 has 14 amino acids. The germline gives CDR1 SNHLY, CDR2 FYNNEI. CDR3 sequence reads: CASSDDRMNYGYTF. The CDR3 DNA is TGTGCCAGCAGCGACGACAGGATGAACTATGGCTACACCTTC. The entire variable domain, with the rest obtained from reference TRBV2 and TRBJ1-2, is as follows: EPEVTQTPSHQVTQMGQEVILRCVPISNHLYFYWYRQILGQKVEFLVSFYNNEISEKSEIFDDQFSVERPDGSNFTLKIRSTKLEDSAMYFCASSDDRMNYGYTFGSGTRLTVV.

This chain connects TRBV27 to TRBJ2-3; TRBD2 might be the D (5 bases). Germline V gives CDR1 MNHEY, CDR2 SMNVEV (reference sequence). Trimming took off 8 bases at V and 2 bases at J, with 11 bases between the two ends. The CDR3 is made up of 13 amino acids. In nucleotides, the CDR3 is TGTGCCAGCCGCGGACTGTTCACAGATACGCAGTATTTT. Translating gives CASRGLFTDTQYF.

V is TRBV4-2 and J is TRBJ2-2; 7 bases fit TRBD2. The germline CDR1 and CDR2 sequences are LGHNA and YNFKEQ. This CDR3 is built from 20 residues. J lost 3 bases, V lost 3 bases, and 19 bases had no gene match. The CDR3 loop is CASSHRLGGGPINYTGELFF. In DNA, the CDR3 is TGTGCCAGCAGCCACCGATTGGGGGGAGGGCCAATAAATTACACCGGGGAGCTGTTTTTT.

The J gene is TRBJ1-3, the V gene TRBV14; 7 nucleotides agree with TRBD1. V shed 1 base and J 3 bases; nucleotides not matched to a gene: 6. Germline-derived CDR1 and CDR2 are SGHDN and FVKESK. There are 16 residues in the CDR3. The DNA of the CDR3 is TGTGCCAGCAGCCAAGGGGGACAGCTACTTGGAAACACCATATATTTT. Translation gives CASSQGGQLLGNTIYF.

This chain joins TRBV7-9 and TRBJ2-7; D is perhaps TRBD2 (5 bases). This CDR3 comprises 13 residues. Germline-derived CDR1 and CDR2 are SEHNR and FQNEAQ (reference sequence). Trimming removed 1 base from V and 6 bases from J, with 10 bases in between. The CDR3, as DNA: TGTGCCAGCAGCTTAGGTGGCGGGTCCGAGCAGTACTTC. It specifies CASSLGGGSEQYF.

This clone was detected only once. The chain joins TRBV4-1 to TRBJ1-1; a possible D gene is TRBD1 (5 bases). Germline CDR1 is MGHRA and CDR2 is YSYEKL. Trimming took 3 bases from V and 8 from J, leaving 16 bases between them. The CDR3 has 14 amino acids. This CDR3 reads CASSHPIQGLEAFF. As DNA, the CDR3 is TGCGCCAGCAGCCACCCTATTCAGGGACTAGAAGCTTTCTTT.

V and J are TRBV18 and TRBJ1-1; 8 bases are a match to TRBD1. In germline, CDR1 is KGHSH, CDR2 LQKENI. The trim removed 1 base at V and 4 bases at J, leaving 14 bases unmatched. CDR3 length: 18 amino acids. CDR3 region: CASSPQPPGQVRGTEAFF. The CDR3, as DNA: TGTGCCAGCTCACCACAGCCGCCGGGACAGGTGCGAGGCACTGAAGCTTTCTTT.

The table lists this clone with a count of one. The gene calls are TRBV5-1 and TRBJ2-1, with 14 bases identical to TRBD2. The CDR3 consists of 18 residues. CDR1 is SGHRS and CDR2 is YFSETQ in the germline V gene. With V trimmed by 0 bases and J by 7 bases, 9 bases remained unmatched. This CDR3 reads CASSLGLAGGPLVNEQFF. CDR3 DNA sequence: TGCGCCAGCAGCTTGGGACTAGCGGGAGGGCCATTGGTGAATGAGCAGTTCTTC.

V usage is TRBV15 and J usage is TRBJ1-4; the match to TRBD1 covers 8 bases. The V gene's germline CDR1 is LNHNV and CDR2 YYDKDF (reference sequence). The CDR3 extends over 15 amino acids. Trimming removed 4 bases from V and 5 bases from J; junction bases left unmatched: 6. DNA of the CDR3: TGTGCCACCAGCAACAGACAGGGGAGGAATGAAAAACTGTTTTTT. Its protein product is CATSNRQGRNEKLFF.

This CDR3 is CASSEVGDTTLNYGYTF. CDR3 in DNA: TGTGCCAGCAGTGAAGTGGGGGACACGACCCTAAACTATGGCTACACCTTC. V and J are TRBV6-1 and TRBJ1-2, with TRBD1 as a possible D gene (6 bases). Trimming removed 1 base at V and 2 bases at J, with 17 bases between. CDR1 and CDR2 from the germline V gene are MNHNS and SASEGT. This CDR3 region has 17 residues.

V gene TRBV3-1 (or the pseudogene TRBV3-2) combines with J gene TRBJ2-7; D gene unclear. V was shortened by 2 bases and J by 2 bases, with 4 bases between the two germline ends. Per germline, CDR1 LGHDT and CDR2 YNNKEL (reference sequence). The CDR3 has 12 residues. For the CDR3, the DNA is TGTGCCAGCAGCCAACGGGCCTACGAGCAGTACTTC. Protein product: CASSQRAYEQYF.

The chain combines TRBV24-1 with TRBJ2-2; TRBD2 aligns across 8 bases. This CDR3 comprises 15 residues. J lost 6 bases, V lost 4 bases, and 6 bases had no gene match. Germline V gene lookup returns CDR1 KGHDR and CDR2 SFDVKD. This CDR3 reads CATSEASGGAGELFF. CDR3 coding DNA: TGTGCCACCAGTGAAGCTTCCGGGGGGGCCGGGGAGCTGTTTTTT.

The chain is built from TRBV21-1 and TRBJ1-5; no check of the table's D call, TRBD1, against the DNA was made. TRBV21-1 is classified as a pseudogene. The CDR3 contains 18 residues. The CDR3 DNA is TGTGCCAGCAGCAAAGATCACGGGACACCCGGCGGCAATCAGCCCCAGCATTTT. It yields the protein CASSKDHGTPGGNQPQHF.

The V and J genes are TRBV27 and TRBJ1-3; tentative D call: TRBD1 (5 bases). The V end was cut by 7 bases, the J end by 2 bases, with 12 bases between. Germline assignment: CDR1 MNHEY and CDR2 SMNVEV (reference sequence). The CDR3 totals 14 residues. CDR3 region: CASTSGAAGNTIYF. CDR3 sequence (DNA): TGTGCCAGCACCTCTGGGGCGGCTGGAAACACCATATATTTT.

The rearrangement uses TRBV11-2 and TRBJ1-1, with a possible D match to TRBD1 (5 bases). V was trimmed by 5 bases and J by 13 bases, leaving 29 bases between them. The CDR3 has 16 amino acids. CDR1 is SGHAT and CDR2 is FQNNGV in the germline V gene. For the CDR3, the DNA is TGTGCCAGCAGCCCATGGGATGGGAGCCAGTTGGGCGGGGGTTTCTTT. This encodes CASSPWDGSQLGGGFF.